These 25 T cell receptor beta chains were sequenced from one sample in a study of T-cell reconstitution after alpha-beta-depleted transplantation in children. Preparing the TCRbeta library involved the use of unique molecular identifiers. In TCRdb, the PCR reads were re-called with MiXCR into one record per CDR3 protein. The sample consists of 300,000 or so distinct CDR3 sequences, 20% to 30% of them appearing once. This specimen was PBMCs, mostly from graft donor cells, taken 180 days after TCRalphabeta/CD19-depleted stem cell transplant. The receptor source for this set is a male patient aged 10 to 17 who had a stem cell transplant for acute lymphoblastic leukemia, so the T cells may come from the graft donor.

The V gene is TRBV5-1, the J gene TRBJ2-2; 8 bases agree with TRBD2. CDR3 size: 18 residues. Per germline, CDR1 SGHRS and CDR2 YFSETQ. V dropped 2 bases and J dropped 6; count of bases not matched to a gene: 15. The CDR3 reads CASSFLSSGRIRSGELFF. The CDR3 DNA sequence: TGCGCCAGCAGCTTCCTTTCGAGCGGGAGAATCAGATCCGGGGAGCTGTTTTTT.

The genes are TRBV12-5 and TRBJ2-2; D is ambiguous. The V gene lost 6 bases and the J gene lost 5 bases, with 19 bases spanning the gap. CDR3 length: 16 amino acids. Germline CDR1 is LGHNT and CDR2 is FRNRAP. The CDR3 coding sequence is TGTGCTAGTGGACCTCTAGAGGCCATAGCTACCGGGGAGCTGTTTTTT. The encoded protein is CASGPLEAIATGELFF.

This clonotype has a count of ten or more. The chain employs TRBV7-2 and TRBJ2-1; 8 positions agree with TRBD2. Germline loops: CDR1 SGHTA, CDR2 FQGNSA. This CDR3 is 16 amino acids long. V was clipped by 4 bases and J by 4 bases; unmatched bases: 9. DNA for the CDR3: TGTGCCAGCAGCTCCCTAGTGAGCGGGAGATACAATGAGCAGTTCTTC. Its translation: CASSSLVSGRYNEQFF.

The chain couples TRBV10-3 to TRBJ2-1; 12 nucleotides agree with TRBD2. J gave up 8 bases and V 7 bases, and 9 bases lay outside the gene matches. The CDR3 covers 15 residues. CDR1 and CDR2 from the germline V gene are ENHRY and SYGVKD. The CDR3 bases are TGTGCCATCACCGGGACTAGCGGGCCTCTAGATGAGCAGTTCTTC. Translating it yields CAITGTSGPLDEQFF.

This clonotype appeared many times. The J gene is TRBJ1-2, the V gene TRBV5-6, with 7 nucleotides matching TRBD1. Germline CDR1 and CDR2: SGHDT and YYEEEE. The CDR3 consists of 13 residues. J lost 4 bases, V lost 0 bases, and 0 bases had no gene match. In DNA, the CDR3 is TGTGCCAGCAGCTTGGAGGGGGCCTATGGCTACACCTTC. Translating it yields CASSLEGAYGYTF. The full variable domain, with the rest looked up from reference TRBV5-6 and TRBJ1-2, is DAGVTQSPTHLIKTRGQQVTLRCSPKSGHDTVSWYQQALGQGPQFIFQYYEEEERQRGNFPDRFSGHQFPNYSSELNVNALLLGDSALYLCASSLEGAYGYTFGSGTRLTVV.

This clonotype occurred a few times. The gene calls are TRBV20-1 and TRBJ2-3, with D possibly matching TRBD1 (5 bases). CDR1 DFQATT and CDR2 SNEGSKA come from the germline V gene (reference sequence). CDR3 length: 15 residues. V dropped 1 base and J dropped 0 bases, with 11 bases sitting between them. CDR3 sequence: CSARALQGSTDTQYF. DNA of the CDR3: TGCAGTGCTAGAGCATTGCAGGGAAGCACAGATACGCAGTATTTT.

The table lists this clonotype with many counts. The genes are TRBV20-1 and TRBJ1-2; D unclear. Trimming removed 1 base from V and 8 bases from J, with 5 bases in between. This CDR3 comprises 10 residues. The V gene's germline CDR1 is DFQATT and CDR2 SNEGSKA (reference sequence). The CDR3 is CSARGYGYTF. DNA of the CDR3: TGCAGTGCTAGAGGATACGGCTACACCTTC.

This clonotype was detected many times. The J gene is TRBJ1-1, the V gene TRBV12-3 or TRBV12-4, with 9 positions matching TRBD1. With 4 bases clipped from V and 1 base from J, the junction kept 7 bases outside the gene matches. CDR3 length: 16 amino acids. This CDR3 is CASSSPRQGGNTEAFF. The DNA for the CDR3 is TGTGCCAGCAGTTCCCCTCGACAGGGGGGGAACACTGAAGCTTTCTTT.

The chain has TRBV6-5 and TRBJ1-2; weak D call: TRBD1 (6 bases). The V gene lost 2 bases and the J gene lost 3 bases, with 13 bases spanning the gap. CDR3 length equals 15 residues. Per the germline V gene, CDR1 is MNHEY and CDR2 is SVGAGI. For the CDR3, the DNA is TGTGCCAGCAGTTACGGGGCAGGGGAGTACTATGGCTACACCTTC. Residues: CASSYGAGEYYGYTF.

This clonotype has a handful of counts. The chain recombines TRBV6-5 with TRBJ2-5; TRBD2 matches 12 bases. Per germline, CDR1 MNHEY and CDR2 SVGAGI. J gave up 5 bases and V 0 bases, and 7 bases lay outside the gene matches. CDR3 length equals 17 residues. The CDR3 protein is CASSYSRLAGDRETQYF. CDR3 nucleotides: TGTGCCAGCAGTTACTCGAGACTAGCGGGAGATAGGGAGACCCAGTACTTC.

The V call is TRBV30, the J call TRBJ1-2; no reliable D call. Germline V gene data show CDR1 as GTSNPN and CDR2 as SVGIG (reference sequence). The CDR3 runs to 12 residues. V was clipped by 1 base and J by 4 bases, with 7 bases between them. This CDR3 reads CAWSATVYGYTF. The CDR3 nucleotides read TGTGCCTGGAGTGCGACCGTCTATGGCTACACCTTC.

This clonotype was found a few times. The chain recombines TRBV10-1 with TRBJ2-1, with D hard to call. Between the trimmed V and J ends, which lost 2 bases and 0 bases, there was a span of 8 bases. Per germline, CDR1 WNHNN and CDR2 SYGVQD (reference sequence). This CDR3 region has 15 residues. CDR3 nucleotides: TGCGCCAGCAGTGAGCGGTGGAGCTCCTACAATGAGCAGTTCTTC. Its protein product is CASSERWSSYNEQFF.

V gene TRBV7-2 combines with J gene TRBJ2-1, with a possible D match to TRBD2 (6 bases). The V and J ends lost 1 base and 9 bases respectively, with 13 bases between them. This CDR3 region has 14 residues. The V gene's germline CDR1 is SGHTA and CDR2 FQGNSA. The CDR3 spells CASSLEQRSGEQFF. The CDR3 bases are TGTGCCAGCAGCTTAGAACAGCGTAGCGGTGAGCAGTTCTTC.

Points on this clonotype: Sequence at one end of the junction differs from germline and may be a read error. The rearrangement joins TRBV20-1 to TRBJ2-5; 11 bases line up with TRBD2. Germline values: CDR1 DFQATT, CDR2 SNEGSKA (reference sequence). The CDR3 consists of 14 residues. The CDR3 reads CSARDYLAGGPGRF. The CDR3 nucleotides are TGCAGTGCTAGAGATTATCTAGCGGGAGGCCCTGGTCGTTTC.

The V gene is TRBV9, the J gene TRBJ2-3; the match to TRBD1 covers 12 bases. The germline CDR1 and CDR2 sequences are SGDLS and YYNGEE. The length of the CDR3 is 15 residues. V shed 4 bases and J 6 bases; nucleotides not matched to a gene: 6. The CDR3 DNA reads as TGTGCCAGCAGCCCATGGGACAGGGGGCTGGATACGCAGTATTTT. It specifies CASSPWDRGLDTQYF.

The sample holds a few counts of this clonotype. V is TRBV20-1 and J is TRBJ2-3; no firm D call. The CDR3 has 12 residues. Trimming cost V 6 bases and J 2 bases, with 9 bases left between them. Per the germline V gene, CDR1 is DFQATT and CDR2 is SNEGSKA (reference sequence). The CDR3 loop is CSAASHTDTQYF. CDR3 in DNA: TGCAGTGCAGCCAGCCACACAGATACGCAGTATTTT.

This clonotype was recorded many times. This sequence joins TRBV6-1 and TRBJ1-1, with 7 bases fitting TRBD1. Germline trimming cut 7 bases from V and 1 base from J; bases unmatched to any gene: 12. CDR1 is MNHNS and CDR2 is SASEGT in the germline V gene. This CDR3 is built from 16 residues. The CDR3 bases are TGTGCCAGCACCCATCGTTTTACAGGGGCGAACACTGAAGCTTTCTTT. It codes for CASTHRFTGANTEAFF.

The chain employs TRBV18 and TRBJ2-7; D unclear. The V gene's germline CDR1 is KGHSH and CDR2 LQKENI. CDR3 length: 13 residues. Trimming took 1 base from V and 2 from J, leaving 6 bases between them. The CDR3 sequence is CASSPQRTYEQYF. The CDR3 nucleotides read TGTGCCAGCTCACCACAGAGAACCTACGAGCAGTACTTC. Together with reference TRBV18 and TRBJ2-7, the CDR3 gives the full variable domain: NAGVMQNPRHLVRRRGQEARLRCSPMKGHSHVYWYRQLPEEGLKFMVYLQKENIIDESGMPKERFSAEFPKEGPSILRIQQVVRGDSAAYFCASSPQRTYEQYFGPGTRLTVT.

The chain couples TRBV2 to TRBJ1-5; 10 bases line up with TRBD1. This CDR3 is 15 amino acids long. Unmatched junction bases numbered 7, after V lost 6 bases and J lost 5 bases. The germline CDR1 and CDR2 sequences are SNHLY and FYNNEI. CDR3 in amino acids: CASRGDRGNHQPQHF. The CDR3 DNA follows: TGTGCCAGCAGGGGGGACAGGGGAAATCATCAGCCCCAGCATTTT.

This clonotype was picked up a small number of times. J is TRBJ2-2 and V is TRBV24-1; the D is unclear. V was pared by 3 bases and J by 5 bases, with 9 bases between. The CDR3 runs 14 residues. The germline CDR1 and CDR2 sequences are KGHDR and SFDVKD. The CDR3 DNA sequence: TGTGCCACCAGTGATCCCGTGGGAACCGGGGAGCTGTTTTTT. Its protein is CATSDPVGTGELFF.

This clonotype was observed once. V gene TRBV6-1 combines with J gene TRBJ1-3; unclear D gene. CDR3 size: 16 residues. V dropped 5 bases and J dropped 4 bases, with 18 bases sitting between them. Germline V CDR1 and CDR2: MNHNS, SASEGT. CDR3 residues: CASSPWTPPNGNTIYF. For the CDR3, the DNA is TGTGCCAGCAGTCCTTGGACCCCCCCCAACGGAAACACCATATATTTT.

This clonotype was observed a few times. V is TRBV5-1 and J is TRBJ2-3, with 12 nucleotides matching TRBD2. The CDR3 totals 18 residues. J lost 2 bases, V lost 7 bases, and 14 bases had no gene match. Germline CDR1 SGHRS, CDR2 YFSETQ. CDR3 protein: CASSRLTSGRSHTDTQYF. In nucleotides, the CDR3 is TGCGCCAGCTCCCGACTTACTAGCGGGAGGTCTCACACAGATACGCAGTATTTT.

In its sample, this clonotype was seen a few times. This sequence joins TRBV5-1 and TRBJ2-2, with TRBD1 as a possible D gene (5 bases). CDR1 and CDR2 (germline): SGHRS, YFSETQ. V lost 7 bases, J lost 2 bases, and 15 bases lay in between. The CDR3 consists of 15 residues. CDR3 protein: CASALGQANTGELFF. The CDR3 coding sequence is TGCGCCAGCGCCCTGGGGCAGGCAAACACCGGGGAGCTGTTTTTT.

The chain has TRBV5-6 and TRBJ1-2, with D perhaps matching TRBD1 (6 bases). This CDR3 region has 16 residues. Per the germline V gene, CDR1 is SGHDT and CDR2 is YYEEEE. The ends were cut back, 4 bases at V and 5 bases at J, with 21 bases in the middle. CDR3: CASSTKYRVTRYGYTF. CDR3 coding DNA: TGTGCCAGCAGCACAAAATACAGGGTGACTAGATATGGCTACACCTTC.

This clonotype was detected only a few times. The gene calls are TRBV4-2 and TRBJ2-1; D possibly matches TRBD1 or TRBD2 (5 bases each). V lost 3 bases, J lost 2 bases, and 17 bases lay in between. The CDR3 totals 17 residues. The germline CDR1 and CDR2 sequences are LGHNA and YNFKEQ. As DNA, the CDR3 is TGTGCCAGCAGCCACGATATCAGGGTCGGGACCTACAATGAGCAGTTCTTC. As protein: CASSHDIRVGTYNEQFF.